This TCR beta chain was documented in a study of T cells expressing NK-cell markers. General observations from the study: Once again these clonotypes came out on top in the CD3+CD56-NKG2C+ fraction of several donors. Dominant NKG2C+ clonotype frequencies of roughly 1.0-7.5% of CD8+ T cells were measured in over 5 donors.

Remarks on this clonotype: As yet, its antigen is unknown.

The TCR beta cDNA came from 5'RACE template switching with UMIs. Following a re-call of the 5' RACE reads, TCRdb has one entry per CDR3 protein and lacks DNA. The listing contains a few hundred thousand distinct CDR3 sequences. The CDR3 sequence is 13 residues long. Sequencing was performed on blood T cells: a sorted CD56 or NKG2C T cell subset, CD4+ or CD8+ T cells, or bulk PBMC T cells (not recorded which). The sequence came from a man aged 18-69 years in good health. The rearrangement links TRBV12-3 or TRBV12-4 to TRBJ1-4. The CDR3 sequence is CASSSHTGEKLFF.